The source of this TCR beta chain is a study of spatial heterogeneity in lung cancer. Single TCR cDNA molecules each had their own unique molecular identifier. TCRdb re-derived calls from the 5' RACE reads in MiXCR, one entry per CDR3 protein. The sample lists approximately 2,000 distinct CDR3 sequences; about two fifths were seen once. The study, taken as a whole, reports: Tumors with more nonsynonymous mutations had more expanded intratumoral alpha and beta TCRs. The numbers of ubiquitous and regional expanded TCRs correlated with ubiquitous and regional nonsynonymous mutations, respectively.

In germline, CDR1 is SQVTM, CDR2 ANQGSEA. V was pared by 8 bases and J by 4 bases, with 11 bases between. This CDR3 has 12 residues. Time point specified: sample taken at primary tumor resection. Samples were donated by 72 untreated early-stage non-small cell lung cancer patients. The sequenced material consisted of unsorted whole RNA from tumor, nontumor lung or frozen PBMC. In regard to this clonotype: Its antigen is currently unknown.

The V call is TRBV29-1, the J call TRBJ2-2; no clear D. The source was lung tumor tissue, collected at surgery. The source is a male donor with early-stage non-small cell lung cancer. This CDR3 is CSTRSGTGELFF. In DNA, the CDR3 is TGCAGCACCCGGTCCGGCACCGGGGAGCTGTTTTTT.